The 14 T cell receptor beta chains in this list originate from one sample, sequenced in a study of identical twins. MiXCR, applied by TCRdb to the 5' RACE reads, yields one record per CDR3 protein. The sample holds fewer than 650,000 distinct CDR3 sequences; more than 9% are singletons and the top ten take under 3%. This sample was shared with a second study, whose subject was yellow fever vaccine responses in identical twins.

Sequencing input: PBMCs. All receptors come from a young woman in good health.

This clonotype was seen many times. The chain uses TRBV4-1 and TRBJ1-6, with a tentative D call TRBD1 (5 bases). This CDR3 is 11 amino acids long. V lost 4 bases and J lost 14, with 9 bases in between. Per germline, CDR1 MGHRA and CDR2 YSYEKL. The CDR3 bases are TGCGCCAGCAGCCCCGGGGGAGCCCTCCACTTT. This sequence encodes CASSPGGALHF.

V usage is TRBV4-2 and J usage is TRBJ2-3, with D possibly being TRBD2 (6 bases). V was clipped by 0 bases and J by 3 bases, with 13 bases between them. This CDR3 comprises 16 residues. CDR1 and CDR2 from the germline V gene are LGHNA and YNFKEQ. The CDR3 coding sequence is TGTGCCAGCAGCCAAGAAGGGGTCCTAGCGACAGATACGCAGTATTTT. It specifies CASSQEGVLATDTQYF.

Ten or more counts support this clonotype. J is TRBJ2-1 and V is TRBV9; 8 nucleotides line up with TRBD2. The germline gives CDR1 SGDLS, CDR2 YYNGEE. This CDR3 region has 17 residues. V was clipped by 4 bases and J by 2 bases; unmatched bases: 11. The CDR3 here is CASSINPGTSAYNEQFF. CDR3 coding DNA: TGTGCCAGCAGCATCAACCCCGGGACTAGTGCCTACAATGAGCAGTTCTTC.

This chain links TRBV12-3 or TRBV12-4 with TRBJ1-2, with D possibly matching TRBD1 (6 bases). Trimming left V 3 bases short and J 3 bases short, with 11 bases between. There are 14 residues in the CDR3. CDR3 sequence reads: CASSLSKGDYGYTF. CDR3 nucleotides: TGTGCCAGCAGTTTGAGTAAGGGGGACTATGGCTACACCTTC.

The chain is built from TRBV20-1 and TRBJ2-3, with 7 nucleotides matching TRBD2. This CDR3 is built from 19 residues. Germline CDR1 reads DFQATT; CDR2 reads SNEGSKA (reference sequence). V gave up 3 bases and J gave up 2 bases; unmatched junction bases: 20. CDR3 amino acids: CSARPTFRRGSGFTDTQYF. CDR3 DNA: TGCAGTGCTAGGCCGACATTCCGGAGGGGTAGCGGGTTCACAGATACGCAGTATTTT.

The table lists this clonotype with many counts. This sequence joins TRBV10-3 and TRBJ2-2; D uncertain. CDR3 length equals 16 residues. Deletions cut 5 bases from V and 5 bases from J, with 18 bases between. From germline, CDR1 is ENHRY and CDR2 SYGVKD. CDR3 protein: CAISRSRTEVTGELFF. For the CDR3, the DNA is TGTGCCATCAGTCGAAGCCGGACGGAAGTAACCGGGGAGCTGTTTTTT.

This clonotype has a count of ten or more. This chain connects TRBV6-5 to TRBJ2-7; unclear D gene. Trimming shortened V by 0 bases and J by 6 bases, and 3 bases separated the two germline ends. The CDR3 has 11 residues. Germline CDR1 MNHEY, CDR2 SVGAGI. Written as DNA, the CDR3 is TGTGCCAGCAGTTACTCTTCCGAGCAGTACTTC. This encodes CASSYSSEQYF.

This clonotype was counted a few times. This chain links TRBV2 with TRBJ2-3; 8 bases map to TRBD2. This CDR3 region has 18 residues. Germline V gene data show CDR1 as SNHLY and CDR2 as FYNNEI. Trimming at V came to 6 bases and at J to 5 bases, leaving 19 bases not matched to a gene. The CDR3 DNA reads TGTGCCAGCAGCCTAGACGGGCCAGCGGGACTAGGGGTAGATACGCAGTATTTT. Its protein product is CASSLDGPAGLGVDTQYF.

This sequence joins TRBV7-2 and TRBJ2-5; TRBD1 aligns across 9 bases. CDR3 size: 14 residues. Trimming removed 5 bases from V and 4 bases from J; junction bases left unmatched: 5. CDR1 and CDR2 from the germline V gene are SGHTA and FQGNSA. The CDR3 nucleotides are TGTGCCAGCAGCACCCGGACAGGGGTAGAGACCCAGTACTTC. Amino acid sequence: CASSTRTGVETQYF.

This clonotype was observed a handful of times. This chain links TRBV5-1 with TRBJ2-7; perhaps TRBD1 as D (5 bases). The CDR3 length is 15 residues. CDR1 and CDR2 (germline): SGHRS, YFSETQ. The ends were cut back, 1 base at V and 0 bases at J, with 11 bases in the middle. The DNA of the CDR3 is TGCGCCAGCAGCTTGATGGCTACAGGCTCCTACGAGCAGTACTTC. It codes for CASSLMATGSYEQYF.

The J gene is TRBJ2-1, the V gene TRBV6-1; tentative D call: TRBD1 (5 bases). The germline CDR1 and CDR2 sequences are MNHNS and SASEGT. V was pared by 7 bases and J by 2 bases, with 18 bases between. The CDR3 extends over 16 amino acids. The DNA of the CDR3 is TGTGCCAGCAAAGATAATGCAGGGTCTACCTACAATGAGCAGTTCTTC. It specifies CASKDNAGSTYNEQFF.

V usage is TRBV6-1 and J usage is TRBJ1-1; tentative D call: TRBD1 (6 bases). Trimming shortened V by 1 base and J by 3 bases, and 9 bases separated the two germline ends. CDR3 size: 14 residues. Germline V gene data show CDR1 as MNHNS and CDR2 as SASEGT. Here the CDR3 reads CASSEEQGYTEAFF. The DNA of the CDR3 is TGTGCCAGCAGTGAAGAGCAGGGGTACACTGAAGCTTTCTTT.

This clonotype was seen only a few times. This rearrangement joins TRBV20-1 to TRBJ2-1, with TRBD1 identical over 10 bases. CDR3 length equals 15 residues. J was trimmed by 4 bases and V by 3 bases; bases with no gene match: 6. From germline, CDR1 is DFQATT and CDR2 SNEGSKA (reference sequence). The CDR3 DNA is TGCAGTGCTAGGGCGGACAGGGGGTTTTACAATGAGCAGTTCTTC. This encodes CSARADRGFYNEQFF.

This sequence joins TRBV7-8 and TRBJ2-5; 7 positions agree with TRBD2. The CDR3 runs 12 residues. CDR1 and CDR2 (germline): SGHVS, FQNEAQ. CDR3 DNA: TGTGCGGGGGGGAGTGGTGTGGGGACCCAGTACTTC. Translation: CAGGSGVGTQYF.